One and the same sample provided the 9 T cell receptor beta chains below, sequenced in a study of shared clonotypes between healthy human individuals. Here immunoSEQ multiplex PCR was the method, and the copy in TCRdb shows in-frame clones only, minus some. The data show fewer than 850,000 clones, about nine tenths seen once. Sequencing was performed on memory CD8+ T cells from PBMCs. Subset given: CD45RO+ cells pooled with CCR7-negative TemRA cells. These receptors originate from a man between 18 and 35 years old in good health. Some clones in this sample may be carry-over from other donors' samples.

The rearrangement links TRBV5-1 to TRBJ2-7; no firm D call. Per germline, CDR1 SGHRS and CDR2 YFSETQ. The V and J ends lost 0 bases and 6 bases respectively, with 10 bases between them. CDR3 length: 13 amino acids. In DNA, the CDR3 is TGCGCCAGCAGCTTGGGGGGTAAATCCGAGCAGTACTTC. Protein sequence: CASSLGGKSEQYF.

This chain joins TRBV5-1 and TRBJ1-1, with D perhaps matching TRBD1 (5 bases). CDR1 is SGHRS and CDR2 is YFSETQ in the germline V gene. Trimming left V 2 bases short and J 3 bases short, with 14 bases between. The CDR3 has 15 residues. In DNA, the CDR3 is TGCGCCAGCAGCTTATTGGGGACGGGGGACACTGAAGCTTTCTTT. This translates into CASSLLGTGDTEAFF.

This chain uses TRBV7-9 with TRBJ1-4; D unclear. The CDR3 is 17 residues long. V lost 2 bases and J 0 bases, leaving 13 bases between the germline ends. CDR1 is SEHNR and CDR2 is FQNEAQ in the germline V gene (reference sequence). CDR3 nucleotide sequence: TGTGCCAGCAGCTTACCCCCTCCGCCTGCAACTAATGAAAAACTGTTTTTT. Translating it yields CASSLPPPPATNEKLFF.

As concerns this clone: This sample includes further DNA sequences coding for the same CDR3. The V call is TRBV7-6, the J call TRBJ2-3; TRBD2 matches at 10 bases. This CDR3 has 14 amino acids. V trimming: 6 bases; J trimming: 1 base; junction bases outside the gene matches: 1. From germline, CDR1 is SGHVS and CDR2 FNYEAQ. CDR3 bases: TGTGCCAGCAGTCTAGCGGGGGGCACAGATACGCAGTATTTT. It translates to CASSLAGGTDTQYF.

In this sample, this clone turned up once. V and J are TRBV25-1 and TRBJ2-3; 8 nucleotides agree with TRBD2. V was pared by 2 bases and J by 6 bases, with 16 bases of the junction left unmatched. Germline values: CDR1 MGHDK, CDR2 SYGVNS. The CDR3 sequence is 18 residues long. The CDR3 nucleotides are TGTGCCAGCAGTGAACGGATTGGTAGCGGGACGACTGGCGATACGCAGTATTTT. The encoded protein is CASSERIGSGTTGDTQYF.

The rearrangement links TRBV5-8 to TRBJ1-1, with TRBD1 as a possible D gene (5 bases). With 1 base removed from V and 4 bases from J, the gap between germline ends came to 14 bases. The CDR3 length is 15 residues. Germline-derived CDR1 and CDR2 are SGHTS and YDEGEE. CDR3 residues: CASSLRPRGFTEAFF. Here the CDR3 DNA reads TGTGCCAGCAGCTTGAGGCCAAGGGGTTTCACTGAAGCTTTCTTT.

The chain's CDR3 is CSVDNPSADEQFF. The CDR3 DNA is TGCAGCGTTGATAACCCCTCGGCTGATGAGCAGTTCTTC. The J gene is TRBJ2-1, the V gene TRBV29-1; no firm D call. Deletions cut 3 bases from V and 8 bases from J, with 14 bases between. Germline V gene lookup returns CDR1 SQVTM and CDR2 ANQGSEA. CDR3 size: 13 residues.

The V and J genes are TRBV25-1 and TRBJ2-5, with TRBD2 as a possible D gene (6 bases). V gave up 4 bases and J gave up 1 base, with 19 bases separating them. CDR3 length: 17 residues. Germline CDR1 reads MGHDK; CDR2 reads SYGVNS. The CDR3: CASSATDPGTLQETQYF. CDR3 DNA sequence: TGTGCCAGCAGTGCCACCGACCCCGGGACTCTCCAAGAGACCCAGTACTTC.

The chain combines TRBV29-1 with TRBJ1-4, with unresolved D. V lost 1 base, J lost 1 base, and 10 bases lay in between. The CDR3 has 15 amino acids. Germline V gene data show CDR1 as SQVTM and CDR2 as ANQGSEA. The CDR3 loop is CSVEGTGITNEKLFF. Here the CDR3 DNA reads TGCAGCGTTGAAGGGACGGGGATAACTAATGAAAAACTGTTTTTT.